The 18 T cell receptor beta chains below were found in one sample sequenced in a study of identical twins. TCRdb independently ran MiXCR on the 5' RACE reads; one entry per CDR3 protein. The profile covers 400,000 to 500,000 distinct CDR3 sequences, with roughly 20% appearing a single time and more than 10% taken by the ten largest. Source material: naive T cells sorted from blood. The receptors come from a man over 45 in good health.

At least ten counts were recorded for this clonotype. The chain couples TRBV5-6 to TRBJ1-1; 7 bases line up with TRBD1. V trimming: 4 bases; J trimming: 1 base; junction bases outside the gene matches: 7. The germline V gene encodes CDR1 SGHDT and CDR2 YYEEEE. The CDR3 spans 15 residues. CDR3 region: CASSLGEGANTEAFF. The CDR3 DNA is TGTGCCAGCAGCCTGGGAGAGGGGGCGAACACTGAAGCTTTCTTT.

This clonotype was found many times. This chain joins TRBV4-2 and TRBJ2-1; D call uncertain. This CDR3 region has 16 residues. Per germline, CDR1 LGHNA and CDR2 YNFKEQ. Trimming left V 0 bases short and J 5 bases short, with 14 bases between. The chain's CDR3 is CASSQDERETHNEQFF. CDR3 DNA sequence: TGTGCCAGCAGCCAAGACGAGCGAGAAACCCACAATGAGCAGTTCTTC.

This clonotype was seen many times. This chain uses TRBV6-1 with TRBJ2-4; TRBD2 matches at 11 bases. The CDR3 covers 18 residues. Trimming took 1 base from V and 3 from J; bases not matched to a gene: 8. Germline CDR1 reads MNHNS; CDR2 reads SASEGT. CDR3 region: CASSEVVTSGGLKNIQYF. The CDR3 DNA follows: TGTGCCAGCAGTGAAGTTGTTACTAGCGGGGGACTCAAAAACATTCAGTACTTC.

The sample holds a few counts of this clonotype. The chain has TRBV20-1 and TRBJ2-7; 10 nucleotides align to TRBD2. The CDR3 loop spans 14 amino acids. The junction had 8 bases not matched to a gene; V was cut back by 5 bases and J by 4 bases. Germline CDR1 DFQATT, CDR2 SNEGSKA (reference sequence). The CDR3 loop is CSADPQRGGYEQYF. The CDR3 DNA follows: TGCAGTGCTGACCCCCAGCGGGGGGGGTACGAGCAGTACTTC.

The chain's CDR3 is CASSQDGATNEKLFF. The CDR3 DNA is TGTGCCAGCAGCCAAGACGGGGCAACTAATGAAAAACTGTTTTTT. This chain uses TRBV4-2 with TRBJ1-4; D unclear. This CDR3 is 15 amino acids long. Per the germline V gene, CDR1 is LGHNA and CDR2 is YNFKEQ. The ends were cut back, 0 bases at V and 0 bases at J, with 5 bases in the middle.

V is TRBV20-1 and J is TRBJ2-7; 7 nucleotides agree with TRBD1. The V gene end was trimmed by 6 bases and the J gene end by 6 bases; junction bases not matched to a gene: 8. This CDR3 has 12 residues. Looked up from germline, CDR1 is DFQATT and CDR2 is SNEGSKA (reference sequence). The CDR3: CSARTGNFEQYF. The CDR3, as DNA: TGCAGTGCCAGGACAGGCAATTTCGAGCAGTACTTC.

The chain carries TRBV5-5 and TRBJ2-5; D is possibly TRBD1 (5 bases). The CDR3 spans 12 residues. Germline V gene data show CDR1 as SGHKS and CDR2 as YYEKEE (reference sequence). Trimming shortened V by 0 bases and J by 7 bases, and 7 bases separated the two germline ends. The CDR3 region has the DNA TGTGCCAGCAGCTTGGAGGGGATGACCCAGTACTTC. Translation gives CASSLEGMTQYF.

The chain combines TRBV7-2 with TRBJ1-1; D is perhaps TRBD1 (6 bases). This CDR3 has 15 amino acids. Trimming removed 0 bases at V and 0 bases at J, with 8 bases between. Germline V CDR1 and CDR2: SGHTA, FQGNSA. CDR3 sequence (DNA): TGTGCCAGCAGCTTAGCGGAGGGGGTGAACACTGAAGCTTTCTTT. Residues: CASSLAEGVNTEAFF.

The sample holds a few counts of this clonotype. This chain's CDR3 is CASRNRVRGTIYF. The DNA for the CDR3 is TGTGCCAGCAGAAACCGGGTTAGGGGCACCATATATTTT. The rearrangement links TRBV12-3 or TRBV12-4 to TRBJ1-3, with D possibly TRBD1 on 5 matching bases. CDR3 length: 13 amino acids. Trimming took off 6 bases at V and 9 bases at J, with 15 bases between the two ends.

V and J are TRBV10-3 and TRBJ2-7; 9 bases map to TRBD2. The V gene end was trimmed by 3 bases and the J gene end by 2 bases; junction bases not matched to a gene: 8. Germline loops: CDR1 ENHRY, CDR2 SYGVKD. CDR3 size: 16 residues. For the CDR3, the DNA is TGTGCCATCAGTGATAATCTAGCGGGAAAAACCTACGAGCAGTACTTC. It is translated as CAISDNLAGKTYEQYF.

The chain couples TRBV15 to TRBJ1-1; D not certain. Trimming removed 0 bases at V and 0 bases at J, with 8 bases between. Looked up from germline, CDR1 is LNHNV and CDR2 is YYDKDF (reference sequence). The CDR3 consists of 15 residues. Written as DNA, the CDR3 is TGTGCCACCAGCAGAGACCCGTTAGTGAACACTGAAGCTTTCTTT. This sequence encodes CATSRDPLVNTEAFF.

This clonotype was recorded a few times. The chain carries TRBV2 and TRBJ2-7; D is ambiguous. Germline-derived CDR1 and CDR2 are SNHLY and FYNNEI. The CDR3 totals 13 residues. V was cut by 6 bases and J by 5 bases, with 14 bases left in between. The CDR3 loop reads CASRASIVHEQYF. DNA of the CDR3: TGTGCCAGCAGAGCTAGTATCGTCCACGAGCAGTACTTC.

This clonotype is deemed large. V is TRBV12-3 or TRBV12-4 and J is TRBJ2-7; D is ambiguous. This CDR3 has 12 amino acids. With 6 bases removed from V and 4 bases from J, the gap between germline ends came to 10 bases. The CDR3 is CASSSQIYEQYF. CDR3 nucleotide sequence: TGTGCCAGCAGCTCACAGATATACGAGCAGTACTTC.

V and J are TRBV28 and TRBJ2-4, with 8 bases lining up with TRBD2. Germline values: CDR1 MDHEN, CDR2 SYDVKM. CDR3 length equals 16 residues. Trimming took 1 base from V and 7 from J; bases not matched to a gene: 9. CDR3 sequence: CASSLFRGGARNIQYF. The CDR3 bases are TGTGCCAGCAGTTTATTTCGGGGGGGGGCGAGGAACATTCAGTACTTC.

This chain links TRBV27 with TRBJ1-2, with a possible D match to TRBD1 (6 bases). Trimming took 7 bases from V and 8 from J, leaving 14 bases between them. Germline CDR1 reads MNHEY; CDR2 reads SMNVEV (reference sequence). The CDR3 is 12 residues long. This CDR3 is CASTTGNRGYTF. Here the CDR3 DNA reads TGTGCCAGCACCACAGGGAATCGGGGCTACACCTTC.

This chain connects TRBV24-1 to TRBJ2-1, with D perhaps TRBD1 or TRBD2 (6 bases each). Germline V gene sequence: CDR1 KGHDR, CDR2 SFDVKD. The CDR3 covers 15 residues. Trimming removed 7 bases at V and 10 bases at J, with 22 bases between. The CDR3 nucleotides read TGTGCCACCAGCGGTACGGGGGCCTCAGGAGGCGAGCAGTTCTTC. Encoded protein: CATSGTGASGGEQFF.

J is TRBJ2-1 and V is TRBV3-1; D is perhaps TRBD2 (5 bases). Trimming pared 0 bases from V and 9 bases from J, leaving 9 bases between. There are 13 residues in the CDR3. Germline loops: CDR1 LGHDT, CDR2 YNNKEL (reference sequence). CDR3: CASSQEPAAEQFF. The CDR3 DNA sequence: TGTGCCAGCAGCCAAGAACCAGCGGCTGAGCAGTTCTTC.

The sample holds a few counts of this clonotype. The chain joins TRBV27 to TRBJ2-1, with unresolved D. Germline values: CDR1 MNHEY, CDR2 SMNVEV (reference sequence). CDR3 size: 15 residues. The V end lost 5 bases, the J end lost 0 bases, and 11 bases lay between the germline ends. The CDR3 bases are TGTGCCAGCAGTCTAGGTATCCTCTCCTACAATGAGCAGTTCTTC. This codes for CASSLGILSYNEQFF.